Listed below are T cell receptor beta chains from one sample, sequenced in a study of T cell responses to AZD1222 COVID-19 vaccine. TCRdb's table, derived via immunoSEQ multiplex PCR, lists solely in-frame clones and lacks some. Of approximately 120,000 clones in the sample, 88% were seen once. Here the sequenced sample was peripheral blood, taken on day 0 of AZD1222 vaccination. The receptor set was obtained from an adult in good health. Each CDR3 is given with its conserved first and last residue. The D gene is left open where the match is weak. Not every row has a clone size; where given, it reads once, few, many or a size class.

len,v_gene,d_gene,j_gene,abundance,CDR3nt,CDR3aa
18,TRBV6-1,.,TRBJ1-3,.,TGTGCCAGCCTTGAAGAGGTTCCGGGACGGAGCTCTGGAAACACCATATATTTT,CASLEEVPGRSSGNTIYF
14,TRBV2,TRBD1,TRBJ1-1,.,TGTGCCAGCGGGGGACAGCCCCTAAACACTGAAGCTTTCTTT,CASGGQPLNTEAFF
14,TRBV5-5,TRBD1,TRBJ1-2,.,TGTGCCAGCAGCGCGCGGACAGGGGACAGTGGCTACACCTTC,CASSARTGDSGYTF
15,TRBV7-2,.,TRBJ2-7,.,TGTGCCAGCAGCTTAGATGGCGGGTCCTCCTACGAGCAGTACTTC,CASSLDGGSSYEQYF
14,TRBV19,TRBD1,TRBJ1-1,.,TGTGCCAGTAGTCCCGGACAGGGCAGGACTGAAGCTTTCTTT,CASSPGQGRTEAFF
16,TRBV19,.,TRBJ2-7,.,TGTGCCAGTAGTATGGAGAGAGGAGGGATTTCCTACGAGCAGTACTTC,CASSMERGGISYEQYF
17,TRBV3-1/TRBV3-2,TRBD1,TRBJ2-7,.,TGTGCCAGCAGCCAAGACCAACCGGGACAGGGACACTACGAGCAGTACTTC,CASSQDQPGQGHYEQYF
14,TRBV6-2/TRBV6-3,TRBD1,TRBJ1-4,.,TGTGCCAGCAGTACCGGGACAGGAAATGAAAAACTGTTTTTT,CASSTGTGNEKLFF
15,TRBV29-1,TRBD1,TRBJ2-2,.,TGCAGCCCCCGCGGGGACAGGGGAGACACCGGGGAGCTGTTTTTT,CSPRGDRGDTGELFF
12,TRBV6-2/TRBV6-3,.,TRBJ2-4,.,TGTGCCAGCAGTTACGTAGCGGCGATTCAGTACTTC,CASSYVAAIQYF
16,TRBV18,TRBD1,TRBJ1-3,.,TGTGCCAGCTCACCACCGCGGACAGGGGCGGGAAACACCATATATTTT,CASSPPRTGAGNTIYF
16,TRBV6-2/TRBV6-3,TRBD2,TRBJ2-2,.,TGTGCCAGCAGCCTCGGACTAGCGGGAGAGTCCGGGGAGCTGTTTTTT,CASSLGLAGESGELFF
13,TRBV2,.,TRBJ1-1,.,TGTGCCAGCAGTGAAGATATGAACACTGAAGCTTTCTTT,CASSEDMNTEAFF
15,TRBV3-1/TRBV3-2,TRBD1,TRBJ2-3,.,TGTGCCAGCAGCCTCGGACAGGTATTCACAGATACGCAGTATTTT,CASSLGQVFTDTQYF
14,TRBV6-5,.,TRBJ1-5,.,TGTGCCAGCAGTTACCGGAAAAAGGAACAGCCCCAGCATTTT,CASSYRKKEQPQHF
15,TRBV7-8,.,TRBJ1-1,.,TGTGCCAGCAGCTTACGGGGGGGATTTGATCGAGAAGCTTTCTTT,CASSLRGGFDREAFF
14,TRBV7-9,.,TRBJ2-7,.,TGTGCCAGCAGCTCCGGACTGGGCCCCTACGAGCAGTACTTC,CASSSGLGPYEQYF
16,TRBV10-3,TRBD1,TRBJ1-6,.,TGTGCCATCAGTGATTCAAAACAGGGGGCAGGTTCACCCCTCCACTTT,CAISDSKQGAGSPLHF
15,TRBV7-8,.,TRBJ1-4,.,TGTGCCAGCAGCTTAAGGGCCGTCACAGGTGAAAAACTGTTTTTT,CASSLRAVTGEKLFF
16,TRBV19,.,TRBJ2-3,.,TGTGCCAGTAGTATAGGATCGGGGGTTGGCACAGATACGCAGTATTTT,CASSIGSGVGTDTQYF
14,TRBV6-5,.,TRBJ1-6,.,TGTGCCAGCAGCGCCACAGAGACTTCTTCACCCCTCCACTTT,CASSATETSSPLHF
11,TRBV30,.,TRBJ1-1,once,TGTGCCTGGAAGCTGAACACTGAAGCTTTCTTT,CAWKLNTEAFF